This T cell receptor (beta chain) was recovered during a study of radiotherapy plus CTLA-4 blockade in lung cancer (dated by TCRdb to between 2018 and 2020). Study-level background: Objective responses were observed in around 20% of enrolled patients, and disease control was achieved in 25% to 35%.

The method was the immunoSEQ multiplex PCR assay. TCRdb took over this immuneACCESS table, retaining in-frame rearrangements with V and J assigned. Such tables are incomplete; in checked studies, under half of the missing clones stem from an unresolved V gene, and the remainder is unexplained. This sample comprises some 73,000 clones, more than 80% of them detected only once. The leading ten clones occupy 0.65% to 0.85% of the sample. This clone has just a few counts. No antigen is known for it. There are no base qualities to consult, and no much larger clone falls within one base. Results the study describes overall, beyond this receptor: After treatment with radiotherapy and ipilimumab, TCR clones that originated in tumors expanded in peripheral blood. Early dynamic changes in blood T cell clones, together with increased serum interferon-beta after radiation, were reported as the strongest predictors of response.

The study evaluated CTLA-4 blockade (ipilimumab) given together with focal radiation therapy in patients who had chemo-refractory metastatic non-small-cell lung cancer. The CDR3, cysteine through phenylalanine, is 14 amino acids long. Solely the CDR3 DNA is kept, with 42 bases framed from the first base. V and J are trimmed by 7 bases and 8 bases, and the gene matches miss 11 bases of the junction. Looking up the germline V gene yields CDR1 MDHEN and CDR2 SYDVKM. Recombination joined TRBV28 with TRBJ2-1; the junction holds 7 bases that match TRBD1. The sequence came from a human donor with non-small cell lung cancer who had stable disease on radiotherapy plus ipilimumab. Source: peripheral blood, taken from a patient treated with radiotherapy plus ipilimumab. The CDR3 protein: CASKPGQRQDEQFF. The nucleotide sequence reads as follows: TGTGCCAGCAAACCGGGACAGCGTCAGGATGAGCAGTTCTTC.